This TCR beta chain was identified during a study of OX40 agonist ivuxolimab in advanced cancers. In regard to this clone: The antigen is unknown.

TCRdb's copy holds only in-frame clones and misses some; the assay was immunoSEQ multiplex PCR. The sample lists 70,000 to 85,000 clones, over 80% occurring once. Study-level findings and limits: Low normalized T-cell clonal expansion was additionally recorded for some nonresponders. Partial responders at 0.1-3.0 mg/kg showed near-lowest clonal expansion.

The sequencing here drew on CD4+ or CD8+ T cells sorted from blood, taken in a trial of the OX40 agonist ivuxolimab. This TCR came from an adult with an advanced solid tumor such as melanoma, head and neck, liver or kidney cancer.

Here the CDR3 DNA reads TGCGCCAGCGGGGAAGGGCGGAATGAGCAGTTCTTC. Encoded protein: CASGEGRNEQFF. The rearrangement uses TRBV23-1 and TRBJ2-1; D unresolved. TRBV23-1 is assigned to the ORF class and has an uncertain function. V lost 8 bases, J lost 7 bases, and 12 bases lay in between. The CDR3 consists of 12 residues.